The sequence of this T cell receptor beta chain was determined in a study of Graves' ophthalmopathy and Graves' hyperthyroidism. The CDR3 totals 17 residues. V lost 0 bases, J lost 4 bases, and 16 bases lay in between. In germline, CDR1 is MGHRA, CDR2 YSYEKL. About this clonotype: Its specificity is unknown.

Using RNA transcripts, the TCR beta CDR3 regions were amplified. RT-PCR with HTBI primers came first, then second-round multiplex PCR. TCRdb re-analysed the multiplex PCR reads in MiXCR, keeping a single row per CDR3 protein. The sample contains over a million distinct CDR3 sequences, about 36% of which appear only once. Regarding the study as a whole: The model's prediction of ophthalmopathy progression had approximately 71% sensitivity and around 72% specificity. Most clonotypes expanded in thyroid above 0.001 frequency were present in blood too.

The rearrangement uses TRBV4-1 and TRBJ1-3; no clear D. The receptor's source is an adult man with Graves' hyperthyroidism. Specimen: peripheral blood or thyroid tissue (not recorded which). The DNA for the CDR3 is TGCGCCAGCAGCCAAGATGGCCCTCTGGCAGTCGGAAACACCATATATTTT. This translates into CASSQDGPLAVGNTIYF.